A single sample is the source of the 3 T cell receptor beta chains below, sequenced in a study of tumor-infiltrating lymphocytes in primary liver carcinoma. Extraction also yielded germline DNA, while blood RNA was obtained from unsorted whole blood. TCR beta cDNA came from approximately 490 ng total RNA, primed with a constant-region primer. Generation of the TCR beta libraries relied on three nested multiplex PCR rounds using slightly modified ARM-PCR. For around 9 cycles apiece, the opening two PCR rounds ran with TRBV1-TRBV30 forward primers and a C-beta reverse primer. TCRdb reprocessed the multiplex PCR reads with MiXCR, giving one entry per CDR3 protein. The profile shows about 320,000 distinct CDR3 sequences, 58% of them singletons. Sequenced material: peripheral blood. The origin of the receptors is a woman aged 30 to 39 with primary liver carcinoma and hepatitis B virus infection.

This clonotype was found many times. The genes are TRBV6-1 and TRBJ2-7; D gene unclear. The CDR3 is 13 amino acids. V lost 3 bases and J lost 0, with 6 bases in between. In germline, CDR1 is MNHNS, CDR2 SASEGT. This chain's CDR3 is CASSDRLSYEQYF. DNA of the CDR3: TGTGCCAGCAGTGATCGGCTCTCCTACGAGCAGTACTTC.

Note on this clonotype: Since a much larger clone is just one base distant, this may be a read error. V usage is TRBV12-3 or TRBV12-4 and J usage is TRBJ2-7; 9 bases align to TRBD1. CDR3 length equals 14 residues. The CDR3 loop is CASGGGTGGYQQYF. The CDR3 coding sequence is TGTGCCAGCGGGGGAGGTACAGGGGGCTACCAGCAGTACTTC.

Worth noting for this clonotype: One junction end does not reproduce the germline sequence, and a read error may be involved. The chain carries TRBV11-2 and TRBJ2-6; TRBD1 aligns across 7 bases. The germline CDR1 and CDR2 sequences are SGHAT and FQNNGV. This CDR3 spans 19 amino acids. The CDR3 bases are TGTGCCAGCAGCTCCATGGGCAACAGGGGTGGGATGAGGGCCAACGTCCCGACTTTC. Translated: CASSSMGNRGGMRANVPTF. Full variable domain (remainder filled in from reference TRBV11-2 and TRBJ2-6): EAGVAQSPRYKIIEKRQSVAFWCNPISGHATLYWYQQILGQGPKLLIQFQNNGVVDDSQLPKDRFSAERLKGVDSTLKIQPAKLEDSAVYLCASSSMGNRGGMRANVPTFGAGSRLTVL.